This T cell receptor (beta chain) was sequenced in a study of T cells in tuberculosis. Cells were sorted from thawed PBMC rested overnight and stained with GMM-loaded CD1B tetramer, viability dye and anti-CD3. C32 glucose monomycolate from Rhodococcus equi was loaded onto the CD1B tetramers. Generated by immunoSEQ multiplex PCR, the TCRdb table keeps only in-frame clones and is missing some. The sample includes approximately 58,000 clones, 88% seen only once; the top ten take roughly 22%. Per the germline V gene, CDR1 is SGHRS and CDR2 is YFSETQ. The ends were cut back, 5 bases at V and 8 bases at J, with 25 bases in the middle. CDR3 length: 16 residues.

Sequenced material: CD1b-GMM tetramer-negative cells sorted from PBMCs. The TCR originated in an adult woman with latent tuberculosis. The chain is built from TRBV5-1 and TRBJ1-2, with D possibly TRBD1 on 5 matching bases. The CDR3 region is CASSSGGGNLKGGYTF. In DNA, the CDR3 is TGCGCCAGCAGTTCGGGGGGTGGAAACTTAAAAGGAGGCTACACCTTC.